This is a list of T cell receptor beta chains from one sample in a study of blood T cell repertoires in COVID-19. This table comes from immunoSEQ multiplex PCR, and its TCRdb copy is limited to in-frame clones, with some not included. The table includes some 290,000 clones, roughly nine tenths detected once. Material: PBMCs or T cells enriched from blood (not recorded which). These TCRs come from a woman in her thirties who had recovered from COVID-19. Both conserved end residues are part of each CDR3. Each record gives: D gene, clone size, J gene, V gene, CDR3 DNA, CDR3 protein. A D gene is named only where the DNA matches it firmly. Where a row states a size, it is once, few, many or the class of an expanded clone; other rows omit it.

>.|once|TRBJ2-5|TRBV7-3
TGTGCCAGCAGCTCCGGACACGCATCGGAAGAGACCCAGTACTTC
CASSSGHASEETQYF
>.|.|TRBJ2-7|TRBV15
TGTGCCACCAGCAGAGACCTGACGGGAGTCTACGAGCAGTACTTC
CATSRDLTGVYEQYF
>TRBD1|.|TRBJ2-1|TRBV6-2/TRBV6-3
TGTGCCAGCAGTTACTCGAGGGGGCAAGTGGAACAGTTCTTC
CASSYSRGQVEQFF
>.|.|TRBJ2-1|TRBV9
TGTGCCAGCAGCCCAGCCTACAATGAGCAGTTCTTC
CASSPAYNEQFF
>.|few|TRBJ1-6|TRBV4-3
TGCGCCAGCAGCCAAGTATTGGTTACCGTTCGGTCACCCCTCCACTTT
CASSQVLVTVRSPLHF
>TRBD1|.|TRBJ1-2|TRBV15
TGTGCCACCAGCAGAGAATGGACAGGTTTTGCTGATGGCTACACCTTC
CATSREWTGFADGYTF
>TRBD1|.|TRBJ1-5|TRBV2
TGTGCCAGCAGTGTCCAGGGGGCGAACCCTCAGCCCCAGCATTTT
CASSVQGANPQPQHF
>.|.|TRBJ2-7|TRBV3-1/TRBV3-2
TGTGCCAGCAGCCTCGACAGGCGAATGTCCTACGAGCAGTACTTC
CASSLDRRMSYEQYF
>.|.|TRBJ1-1|TRBV18
TGTGCCAGCTCACCAAGGGGCGTGGACACTGAAGCTTTCTTT
CASSPRGVDTEAFF
>TRBD2|.|TRBJ2-5|TRBV28
TGTGCCAGCAGTGGGGGAGGGAGGGCCTTAGAGACCCAGTACTTC
CASSGGGRALETQYF
>.|.|TRBJ1-4|TRBV28
TGTGCCAGCAGCCTCAGGGGCACTAATGAAAAACTGTTTTTT
CASSLRGTNEKLFF
>TRBD1|.|TRBJ2-5|TRBV19
TGTGCCAGTAGTATTATGACAGGGCGTCTAGAGACCCAGTACTTC
CASSIMTGRLETQYF
>.|once|TRBJ1-2|TRBV6-5
TGTGCCAGCAGTTACTCGATACAGATTCTCTATGGCTACACCTTC
CASSYSIQILYGYTF
>TRBD2|.|TRBJ2-5|TRBV3-1/TRBV3-2
TGTGCCAGCAGCCAAGGGGCCCAACTAGCGGCCGGCGAGACCCAGTACTTC
CASSQGAQLAAGETQYF
>.|.|TRBJ1-1|TRBV15
TGTGCCATACATGACACCTCCGATCGGTCTGAAGCTTTCTTT
CAIHDTSDRSEAFF
>.|.|TRBJ1-2|TRBV15
TGTGCCACCAGCATGGACGGGATTCCTAACTATGGCTACACCTTC
CATSMDGIPNYGYTF
>.|.|TRBJ2-1|TRBV27
TGTGCCAGCAGTTTCGGGGGACCCTACAATGAGCAGTTCTTC
CASSFGGPYNEQFF
>.|.|TRBJ2-7|TRBV21-1
TGTGCCAGCAGCAAAGGAGACAGGGTGAAGGACGAGCAGTACTTC
CASSKGDRVKDEQYF
>TRBD1|.|TRBJ2-7|TRBV28
TGTGCCAGCAGTTTCCCCCTCCTTGGACAGGGCACCTACGAGCAGTACTTC
CASSFPLLGQGTYEQYF
>.|few|TRBJ2-4|TRBV29-1
TGCAGCGTTGTCCCCCCAGGGGCCAAAAACATTCAGTACTTC
CSVVPPGAKNIQYF
>.|.|TRBJ2-5|TRBV7-9
TGTGCCAGCAGTAATGCAGGGGAAGAGACCCAGTACTTC
CASSNAGEETQYF
>TRBD1|.|TRBJ1-4|TRBV4-3
TGCGCCAGCAGCCCGGGGGACAGAAATAATGAAAAACTGTTTTTT
CASSPGDRNNEKLFF
>TRBD1|.|TRBJ2-7|TRBV5-8
TGTGCCAGCAGCTTGCAACCCGGGACAGGGTACGAGCAGTACTTC
CASSLQPGTGYEQYF
>TRBD1|.|TRBJ1-5|TRBV7-6
TGTGCCAGCAGCTTAGGACAGGGGTTAAGCAATCAGCCCCAGCATTTT
CASSLGQGLSNQPQHF
>.|once|TRBJ1-1|TRBV6-5
TGTGCCAGCAGTTATGGGGGCGCGAACACTGAAGCTTTCTTT
CASSYGGANTEAFF
>.|.|TRBJ2-6|TRBV7-9
TGTGCCAGCAGCTTACTCGGGCCTAGCCAATCCGGGGCCAACGTCCTGACTTTC
CASSLLGPSQSGANVLTF
>TRBD2|.|TRBJ2-1|TRBV7-6
TGTGCCAGCAGCTCACCGGGACTAGCGGGGGGGAATGAGCAGTTCTTC
CASSSPGLAGGNEQFF
>.|.|TRBJ1-2|TRBV7-2
TGTGCCAGCAGCTTATGGCACAGGGTAGACTATGGCTACACCTTC
CASSLWHRVDYGYTF
>TRBD2|once|TRBJ2-3|TRBV18
TGTGCCAGCTCACCACCGGGGGCTAGCGGGAATACAGATACGCAGTATTTT
CASSPPGASGNTDTQYF